The T cell receptor beta chain described here comes from a study of blood T cell repertoires in COVID-19. The trim removed 6 bases at V and 0 bases at J, leaving 4 bases unmatched. CDR1 and CDR2 from the germline V gene are MNHEY and SVGAGI. The CDR3 runs 15 residues. The protocol was immunoSEQ multiplex PCR, while the TCRdb copy is restricted to in-frame clones and leaves out a portion. The table records about 300,000 clones, 80% to 90% of them present only once. This TCR came from a man aged 25-45 years who had recovered from COVID-19. The chain carries TRBV6-5 and TRBJ2-3, with 9 bases fitting TRBD2. What was sequenced was PBMCs or T cells enriched from blood (not recorded which). Written as DNA, the CDR3 is TGTGCCAGCAGGAGCGGGGGGCCGAGCACAGATACGCAGTATTTT. This gives the protein CASRSGGPSTDTQYF.